These 9 T cell receptor beta chains share one sample of origin, sequenced in a study of blood T cell repertoires in COVID-19. Here immunoSEQ multiplex PCR was the method, and the copy in TCRdb shows in-frame clones only, minus some. This table holds approximately 330,000 clones, about 87% found once. The source material was peripheral blood. These receptor sequences come from a man under 40 with COVID-19, enrolled during active disease.

The rearrangement links TRBV10-3 to TRBJ2-7, with 9 bases identical to TRBD1. The germline gives CDR1 ENHRY, CDR2 SYGVKD. J gave up 5 bases and V 3 bases, and 8 bases lay outside the gene matches. There are 15 residues in the CDR3. The chain's CDR3 is CAISDGQGRSDEQYF. DNA of the CDR3: TGTGCCATCAGTGATGGACAGGGGAGGTCTGACGAGCAGTACTTC.

The chain joins TRBV12-3 or TRBV12-4 to TRBJ1-5; D is unclear. Trimming shortened V by 5 bases and J by 5 bases, and 7 bases separated the two germline ends. The CDR3 totals 12 residues. CDR3 coding DNA: TGTGCCAGCAGTAGGACTTATCAGCCCCAGCATTTT. As protein: CASSRTYQPQHF.

The chain couples TRBV19 to TRBJ2-7; TRBD1 matches at 7 bases. The germline V gene has CDR1 LNHDA and CDR2 SQIVND (reference sequence). CDR3 size: 15 residues. The J segment lost 2 bases and the V segment lost 4 bases, leaving 8 bases of the junction unmatched. The CDR3 sequence is CASSTQYRGTYEQYF. The CDR3 region has the DNA TGTGCCAGTAGTACACAATACAGGGGAACCTACGAGCAGTACTTC.

The chain is built from TRBV9 and TRBJ2-3; weak D call: TRBD1 (5 bases). The germline CDR1 and CDR2 sequences are SGDLS and YYNGEE. Deletions cut 1 base from V and 1 base from J, with 7 bases between. The CDR3 totals 14 residues. CDR3 sequence reads: CASSVKGGTDTQYF. In DNA, the CDR3 is TGTGCCAGCAGCGTAAAAGGGGGCACAGATACGCAGTATTTT. The full variable domain, its missing parts supplied by reference TRBV9 and TRBJ2-3, is DSGVTQTPKHLITATGQRVTLRCSPRSGDLSVYWYQQSLDQGLQFLIQYYNGEERAKGNILERFSAQQFPDLHSELNLSSLELGDSALYFCASSVKGGTDTQYFGPGTRLTVL.

This clone was detected only a few times. This sequence joins TRBV7-3 and TRBJ2-1; 8 bases are shared with TRBD2. Germline loops: CDR1 SGHTA, CDR2 FQGTGA. The V gene end was trimmed by 3 bases and the J gene end by 7 bases; junction bases not matched to a gene: 5. The CDR3 has 14 residues. CDR3: CASSLAGGSNEQFF. DNA for the CDR3: TGTGCCAGCAGCTTGGCGGGGGGCTCTAATGAGCAGTTCTTC.

On this clone itself: An end of the junction differs from the germline gene, which may be a read error. The chain employs TRBV14 and TRBJ2-7; possible D gene TRBD1, 5 bases. This CDR3 spans 18 amino acids. Germline V gene data show CDR1 as SGHDN and CDR2 as FVKESK. In nucleotides, the CDR3 is TGTGCCAGCAGCCAAGATCTTGGACGGCGTCAGGGCTCCCACGAGCAGTACTTC. Translated, it gives CASSQDLGRRQGSHEQYF.

This chain links TRBV5-1 with TRBJ1-2, with TRBD1 as a possible D gene (6 bases). Germline loops: CDR1 SGHRS, CDR2 YFSETQ. V dropped 2 bases and J dropped 7 bases, with 15 bases sitting between them. The CDR3 runs 14 residues. CDR3 amino acids: CASSFGTTGSGYTF. Here the CDR3 DNA reads TGCGCCAGCAGCTTTGGGACCACAGGGTCTGGCTACACCTTC.

This clone appeared once. This chain links TRBV28 with TRBJ2-3; 8 bases agree with TRBD1. Germline V gives CDR1 MDHEN, CDR2 SYDVKM. Trimming cost V 4 bases and J 7 bases; bases outside gene matches: 13. The CDR3 spans 16 residues. The CDR3 region is CASSYGQGVAKYTQYF. The CDR3 coding sequence is TGTGCCAGCAGTTACGGACAGGGTGTTGCAAAATATACGCAGTATTTT.

The chain uses TRBV7-2 and TRBJ1-5; tentative D call: TRBD1 (5 bases). Germline V CDR1 and CDR2: SGHTA, FQGNSA. The ends were cut back, 2 bases at V and 7 bases at J, with 12 bases in the middle. The CDR3 totals 14 residues. CDR3 protein: CASSLQGGEQPQHF. Here the CDR3 DNA reads TGTGCCAGCAGCTTACAGGGAGGTGAACAGCCCCAGCATTTT.